The rows below give T cell receptor beta chains drawn from one sample of a study of blood T cell repertoires in COVID-19. Profiled with immunoSEQ multiplex PCR; TCRdb holds only in-frame clones, not every one. The table shows 300,000 or so clones, with about 89% occurring only once. Sequenced sample: peripheral blood. The receptors here all came from a man between 18 and 29 years old who had recovered from COVID-19. CDR3s include the opening cysteine and the closing phenylalanine or tryptophan. Each record gives: V gene, CDR3 length, J gene, D gene, clone size, CDR3 protein, CDR3 DNA. A D gene is named only where the DNA matches it firmly. Not every row has a clone size; where given, it reads once, few, many or a size class.

v_gene: TRBV7-6; len: 15; j_gene: TRBJ1-1; d_gene: NA; abundance: NA; CDR3aa: CASSSITGMNTEAFF; CDR3nt: TGTGCCAGCAGCTCGATAACAGGAATGAACACTGAAGCTTTCTTT
v_gene: TRBV7-9; len: 14; j_gene: TRBJ1-1; d_gene: NA; abundance: NA; CDR3aa: CASSRPPGNTEAFF; CDR3nt: TGTGCCAGCAGCCGTCCCCCCGGGAACACTGAAGCTTTCTTT
v_gene: TRBV4-2; len: 19; j_gene: TRBJ1-1; d_gene: TRBD1; abundance: NA; CDR3aa: CASSRPLSKGQIMNTEAFF; CDR3nt: TGTGCCAGCAGCCGACCCCTATCAAAGGGACAGATCATGAACACTGAAGCTTTCTTT
v_gene: TRBV19; len: 17; j_gene: TRBJ1-2; d_gene: TRBD1; abundance: NA; CDR3aa: CASSVGQGLKGSYGYTF; CDR3nt: TGTGCCAGTAGTGTCGGACAGGGTCTAAAGGGGTCCTATGGCTACACCTTC
v_gene: TRBV3-1/TRBV3-2; len: 12; j_gene: TRBJ1-2; d_gene: NA; abundance: NA; CDR3aa: CASSQDQVGYTF; CDR3nt: TGTGCCAGCAGCCAAGATCAGGTTGGCTACACCTTC
v_gene: TRBV4-3; len: 12; j_gene: TRBJ1-1; d_gene: NA; abundance: NA; CDR3aa: CASSQVVGEAFF; CDR3nt: TGCGCCAGCAGCCAAGTGGTGGGCGAAGCTTTCTTT
v_gene: TRBV14; len: 13; j_gene: TRBJ1-1; d_gene: NA; abundance: few; CDR3aa: CASSQLANTEAFF; CDR3nt: TGTGCCAGCAGCCAGTTAGCGAACACTGAAGCTTTCTTT
v_gene: TRBV10-3; len: 14; j_gene: TRBJ2-3; d_gene: NA; abundance: NA; CDR3aa: CAISESRELRTQYF; CDR3nt: TGTGCCATCAGTGAGTCGAGGGAACTTCGGACGCAGTATTTT
v_gene: TRBV3-1/TRBV3-2; len: 14; j_gene: TRBJ2-2; d_gene: NA; abundance: once; CDR3aa: CASSPQTDPGELFF; CDR3nt: TGTGCCAGCAGCCCTCAGACAGACCCCGGGGAGCTGTTTTTT
v_gene: TRBV4-3; len: 13; j_gene: TRBJ1-2; d_gene: NA; abundance: NA; CDR3aa: CASSWTDNYGYTF; CDR3nt: TGCGCCAGCAGCTGGACAGATAACTATGGCTACACCTTC
v_gene: TRBV18; len: 15; j_gene: TRBJ1-2; d_gene: NA; abundance: NA; CDR3aa: CASSPPQGPYYGYTF; CDR3nt: TGTGCCAGCTCACCTCCCCAGGGGCCCTACTATGGCTACACCTTC
v_gene: TRBV18; len: 15; j_gene: TRBJ1-5; d_gene: NA; abundance: NA; CDR3aa: CASSPPGGAYQPQHF; CDR3nt: TGTGCCAGCTCACCACCGGGGGGGGCATATCAGCCCCAGCATTTT
v_gene: TRBV6-5; len: 15; j_gene: TRBJ1-5; d_gene: TRBD1; abundance: once; CDR3aa: CASTVDRAGNQPQHF; CDR3nt: TGTGCCAGCACCGTGGACAGGGCGGGCAATCAGCCCCAGCATTTT
v_gene: TRBV4-1; len: 15; j_gene: TRBJ2-1; d_gene: TRBD1; abundance: NA; CDR3aa: CASRDTGTGYNEQFF; CDR3nt: TGCGCCAGCAGGGACACCGGGACAGGGTACAATGAGCAGTTCTTC
v_gene: TRBV6-4; len: 17; j_gene: TRBJ2-1; d_gene: TRBD2; abundance: NA; CDR3aa: CASSDPSPSGGHNEQFF; CDR3nt: TGTGCCAGCAGTGACCCGTCGCCTAGCGGGGGGCACAATGAGCAGTTCTTC
v_gene: TRBV5-8; len: 14; j_gene: TRBJ2-7; d_gene: NA; abundance: NA; CDR3aa: CASSLRGYSYEQYF; CDR3nt: TGTGCCAGCAGCTTGAGAGGTTACTCCTACGAGCAGTACTTC
v_gene: TRBV6-5; len: 15; j_gene: TRBJ2-2; d_gene: NA; abundance: NA; CDR3aa: CASSPGQPNTGELFF; CDR3nt: TGTGCCAGCAGTCCTGGACAACCCAACACCGGGGAGCTGTTTTTT
v_gene: TRBV4-1; len: 15; j_gene: TRBJ1-5; d_gene: NA; abundance: NA; CDR3aa: CASSYGSRGDQPQHF; CDR3nt: TGCGCCAGCAGTTACGGGTCCAGGGGAGATCAGCCCCAGCATTTT
v_gene: TRBV2; len: 13; j_gene: TRBJ1-1; d_gene: NA; abundance: NA; CDR3aa: CASSAGHNTEAFF; CDR3nt: TGTGCCAGCAGTGCGGGACACAACACTGAAGCTTTCTTT
v_gene: TRBV6-6; len: 15; j_gene: TRBJ1-2; d_gene: NA; abundance: NA; CDR3aa: CASSHPATANYGYTF; CDR3nt: TGTGCCAGCTCGCATCCGGCCACAGCTAACTATGGCTACACCTTC
v_gene: TRBV25-1; len: 14; j_gene: TRBJ1-6; d_gene: TRBD1; abundance: NA; CDR3aa: CASSERGLVSPLHF; CDR3nt: TGTGCCAGCAGTGAAAGGGGGCTGGTTTCACCCCTCCACTTT
v_gene: TRBV19; len: 14; j_gene: TRBJ2-3; d_gene: TRBD1; abundance: NA; CDR3aa: CASSWTGGKDTQYF; CDR3nt: TGTGCCAGTAGCTGGACAGGGGGTAAAGATACGCAGTATTTT
v_gene: TRBV19; len: 14; j_gene: TRBJ1-5; d_gene: NA; abundance: NA; CDR3aa: CASSLGWGSQPQHF; CDR3nt: TGTGCCAGTAGCCTTGGGTGGGGCTCTCAGCCCCAGCATTTT
v_gene: TRBV20-1; len: 12; j_gene: TRBJ2-7; d_gene: NA; abundance: NA; CDR3aa: CSASLRSYEQYF; CDR3nt: TGCAGTGCTAGTCTTCGGAGCTACGAGCAGTACTTC
v_gene: TRBV6-2/TRBV6-3; len: 12; j_gene: TRBJ1-2; d_gene: NA; abundance: NA; CDR3aa: CASSYSEYGYTF; CDR3nt: TGTGCCAGCAGTTACAGCGAGTATGGCTACACCTTC
v_gene: TRBV6-5; len: 15; j_gene: TRBJ2-7; d_gene: NA; abundance: NA; CDR3aa: CASRTTTGHSYEQYF; CDR3nt: TGTGCCAGCAGAACAACTACAGGGCACTCCTACGAGCAGTACTTC
v_gene: TRBV4-1; len: 14; j_gene: TRBJ1-1; d_gene: NA; abundance: NA; CDR3aa: CASSQEGDYTEAFF; CDR3nt: TGCGCCAGCAGCCAAGAGGGGGACTACACTGAAGCTTTCTTT
v_gene: TRBV6-1; len: 15; j_gene: TRBJ1-4; d_gene: NA; abundance: NA; CDR3aa: CASSEVAGRGEKLFF; CDR3nt: TGTGCCAGCAGTGAGGTAGCAGGGCGAGGTGAAAAACTGTTTTTT
v_gene: TRBV6-4; len: 15; j_gene: TRBJ2-6; d_gene: NA; abundance: NA; CDR3aa: CASSAQDGGANVLTF; CDR3nt: TGTGCCAGCAGTGCACAGGATGGTGGGGCCAACGTCCTGACTTTC
v_gene: TRBV19; len: 13; j_gene: TRBJ2-3; d_gene: NA; abundance: NA; CDR3aa: CASGWSLTDTQYF; CDR3nt: TGTGCCAGCGGCTGGAGCCTCACAGATACGCAGTATTTT
v_gene: TRBV27; len: 13; j_gene: TRBJ1-2; d_gene: NA; abundance: NA; CDR3aa: CASRPTGDYGYTF; CDR3nt: TGTGCCAGCAGACCCACCGGAGACTATGGCTACACCTTC
v_gene: TRBV12-5; len: 17; j_gene: TRBJ1-1; d_gene: NA; abundance: NA; CDR3aa: CASGLVWKGLGGTEAFF; CDR3nt: TGTGCTAGTGGTTTGGTATGGAAGGGGCTCGGGGGGACTGAAGCTTTCTTT
v_gene: TRBV3-1/TRBV3-2; len: 13; j_gene: TRBJ1-2; d_gene: TRBD1; abundance: NA; CDR3aa: CASSQARTGGYTF; CDR3nt: TGTGCCAGCAGCCAAGCCCGGACAGGTGGCTACACCTTC